This T cell receptor beta chain was found in a study of somatic mutations in cytotoxic T cells in rheumatoid arthritis. Study-wide background: Collection of patient blood (30 ml EDTA) took place right after diagnosis, before any treatment. Study-wide findings and caveats: Neither rheumatoid arthritis patients nor age-matched healthy controls had significantly different CD8+ T-cell clonality from the other group.

The CDR3 is made up of 14 amino acids. V lost 2 bases, J lost 6 bases, and 11 bases lay in between. CDR1 and CDR2 from the germline V gene are GTSNPN and SVGIG (reference sequence). Profiling relied on immunoSEQ multiplex PCR, and the TCRdb table lists in-frame clones only, not all of them. Counted here are approximately 19,000 clones, about 81% occurring once; the ten biggest clones make up about 14%. Positive magnetic bead selection separated CD4+ and CD8+ cells, and flow cytometry confirmed purity. On this clone: The target antigen is unknown.

The TCR comes from an adult with rheumatoid arthritis. The material sequenced was CD8+ T cells sorted from blood. This sequence joins TRBV30 and TRBJ1-6, with no clear D. CDR3 loop: CAWSLAESNSPLHF. As DNA, the CDR3 is TGTGCCTGGAGTCTGGCCGAATCTAATTCACCCCTCCACTTT.